Listed here are 20 T cell receptor beta chains from one sample, sequenced in a study of blood T cell repertoires in COVID-19. TCRdb keeps only in-frame clones here, not all; method: immunoSEQ multiplex PCR. Here the sample spans 40,000 to 55,000 clones, approximately 80% being singletons. Sequencing used peripheral blood. These receptors all come from a human donor in a cohort sampled during active COVID-19.

V and J are TRBV7-8 and TRBJ2-2; unclear D gene. CDR1 and CDR2 from the germline V gene are SGHVS and FQNEAQ. This CDR3 region has 12 residues. Trimming took off 2 bases at V and 5 bases at J, with 3 bases between the two ends. The CDR3 nucleotides read TGTGCCAGCAGCTTAACAACCGGGGAGCTGTTTTTT. It specifies CASSLTTGELFF.

The chain joins TRBV5-5 to TRBJ2-5; D gene uncertain. This CDR3 is 14 amino acids long. Trimming took 3 bases from V and 1 from J, leaving 10 bases between them. Germline CDR1 and CDR2: SGHKS and YYEKEE (reference sequence). The CDR3 bases are TGTGCCAGCAGCTCTCCCCCGGTCCAAGAGACCCAGTACTTC. The encoded protein is CASSSPPVQETQYF. The full variable domain, in which reference TRBV5-5 and TRBJ2-5 provide the parts outside the CDR3, is DAGVTQSPTHLIKTRGQQVTLRCSPISGHKSVSWYQQVLGQGPQFIFQYYEKEERGRGNFPDRFSARQFPNYSSELNVNALLLGDSALYLCASSSPPVQETQYFGPGTRLLVL.

The CDR3 protein is CASSEGGLAGRTSFYNEQFF. The CDR3 nucleotides are TGTGCCAGCAGTGAAGGAGGACTAGCGGGTAGGACCTCTTTCTACAATGAGCAGTTCTTC. The chain combines TRBV6-1 with TRBJ2-1; TRBD2 matches at 11 bases. Germline-derived CDR1 and CDR2 are MNHNS and SASEGT. V was pared by 1 base and J by 3 bases, with 14 bases of the junction left unmatched. The CDR3 sequence is 20 residues long.

V is TRBV5-4 and J is TRBJ1-1, with D possibly being TRBD1 (5 bases). Trimming removed 4 bases at V and 3 bases at J, with 13 bases between. Germline V gene lookup returns CDR1 SGHNT and CDR2 YYREEE (reference sequence). The CDR3 length is 14 residues. The DNA for the CDR3 is TGTGCCAGCAGCCCCGGGGGGAGAGACACTGAAGCTTTCTTT. It codes for CASSPGGRDTEAFF.

This chain uses TRBV6-5 with TRBJ1-2; 9 bases line up with TRBD1. The V and J ends lost 4 bases and 5 bases, in that order; junction bases with no gene match: 5. Looked up from germline, CDR1 is MNHEY and CDR2 is SVGAGI. The CDR3 is made up of 14 amino acids. The CDR3 loop reads CASSLMTGGYGYTF. The CDR3 region has the DNA TGTGCCAGCAGTTTAATGACAGGGGGGTATGGCTACACCTTC.

The chain recombines TRBV7-9 with TRBJ2-3, with 7 positions matching TRBD2. Germline values: CDR1 SEHNR, CDR2 FQNEAQ (reference sequence). The V segment lost 1 base and the J segment 3 bases; nucleotides outside the gene matches: 4. The CDR3 is made up of 15 amino acids. The chain's CDR3 is CASSLVTSATDTQYF. The CDR3 DNA follows: TGTGCCAGCAGCTTAGTTACTAGCGCTACAGATACGCAGTATTTT.

This chain uses TRBV11-2 with TRBJ2-5; 9 nucleotides align to TRBD1. There are 15 residues in the CDR3. Germline V gives CDR1 SGHAT, CDR2 FQNNGV. After removal of 5 bases from V and 4 bases from J, the junction contained 8 bases not matched to a gene. This chain's CDR3 is CASSRDRAGLETQYF. The CDR3 nucleotides are TGTGCCAGCAGCCGGGACAGGGCTGGTTTAGAGACCCAGTACTTC.

The chain joins TRBV27 to TRBJ2-3; 10 bases match TRBD2. Looked up from germline, CDR1 is MNHEY and CDR2 is SMNVEV (reference sequence). Trimming took 4 bases from V and 2 from J; bases not matched to a gene: 9. This CDR3 is 17 amino acids long. CDR3 in DNA: TGTGCCAGCAGTTACCGCGGGAGCGGGGGGGCCACAGATACGCAGTATTTT. Protein sequence: CASSYRGSGGATDTQYF.

The CDR3 nucleotides read TGCAGTGCTAGTAGCGGGGGACTCTCCTACGAGCAGTACTTC. It encodes CSASSGGLSYEQYF. V is TRBV20-1 and J is TRBJ2-7; 9 positions match TRBD2. The germline V gene encodes CDR1 DFQATT and CDR2 SNEGSKA (reference sequence). The V segment lost 3 bases and the J segment 0 bases; nucleotides outside the gene matches: 3. This CDR3 region has 14 residues.

The genes are TRBV19 and TRBJ1-1; D uncertain. Trimming took 3 bases from V and 0 from J, leaving 14 bases between them. The CDR3 has 16 amino acids. CDR1 and CDR2 (germline): LNHDA, SQIVND (reference sequence). The CDR3: CASSIRGGSMNTEAFF. The CDR3 DNA is TGTGCCAGTAGTATTCGAGGAGGGAGCATGAACACTGAAGCTTTCTTT.

This clone is a singleton in its sample. The rearrangement joins TRBV14 to TRBJ1-4, with 8 bases matching TRBD1. Germline CDR1 and CDR2: SGHDN and FVKESK. The V gene end was trimmed by 2 bases and the J gene end by 8 bases; junction bases not matched to a gene: 13. The CDR3 runs 17 residues. The DNA of the CDR3 is TGTGCCAGCAGCCAAAGAATGGGAGGTGCAGGGGGCGAAAAACTGTTTTTT. Translated: CASSQRMGGAGGEKLFF. The full variable domain, with the rest looked up from reference TRBV14 and TRBJ1-4, is EAGVTQFPSHSVIEKGQTVTLRCDPISGHDNLYWYRRVMGKEIKFLLHFVKESKQDESGMPNNRFLAERTGGTYSTLKVQPAELEDSGVYFCASSQRMGGAGGEKLFFGSGTQLSVL.

The chain joins TRBV19 to TRBJ1-3; 7 nucleotides match TRBD1. Germline V gives CDR1 LNHDA, CDR2 SQIVND (reference sequence). CDR3 length: 14 residues. J lost 7 bases, V lost 9 bases, and 12 bases had no gene match. CDR3 in DNA: TGTGCCAGCGCACAGGGGACCCCGAGTAACACCATATATTTT. This encodes CASAQGTPSNTIYF.

This clone was seen just once. The rearrangement uses TRBV7-3 and TRBJ2-7; D possibly corresponds to TRBD2 (6 bases). There are 15 residues in the CDR3. The V gene's germline CDR1 is SGHTA and CDR2 FQGTGA. Trimming cost V 2 bases and J 0 bases, with 11 bases left between them. CDR3 DNA sequence: TGTGCCAGCAGCTTAGTAAAGGGAGGCTCCTACGAGCAGTACTTC. Its protein is CASSLVKGGSYEQYF.

This sequence joins TRBV29-1 and TRBJ2-7, with 9 bases lining up with TRBD1. The CDR3 is made up of 15 amino acids. Trimming cost V 6 bases and J 5 bases; bases outside gene matches: 14. Germline values: CDR1 SQVTM, CDR2 ANQGSEA. The CDR3 is CSVHTNRGRIDEQYF. The CDR3 nucleotides are TGCAGCGTCCACACAAACAGGGGGCGGATCGACGAGCAGTACTTC.

This chain connects TRBV7-9 to TRBJ1-1; 10 bases are shared with TRBD1. This CDR3 comprises 14 residues. J was trimmed by 6 bases and V by 5 bases; bases with no gene match: 6. Germline V gives CDR1 SEHNR, CDR2 FQNEAQ (reference sequence). CDR3 in amino acids: CASSRTGGRAEAFF. CDR3 nucleotides: TGTGCCAGCAGCCGGACAGGGGGTAGGGCTGAAGCTTTCTTT. Variable domain in full (rest from reference TRBV7-9 and TRBJ1-1): DTGVSQNPRHKITKRGQNVTFRCDPISEHNRLYWYRQTLGQGPEFLTYFQNEAQLEKSRLLSDRFSAERPKGSFSTLEIQRTEQGDSAMYLCASSRTGGRAEAFFGQGTRLTVV.

The chain carries TRBV6-2 or TRBV6-3 and TRBJ1-1, with 8 bases identical to TRBD1. With V trimmed by 0 bases and J by 4 bases, 1 base remained unmatched. Germline loops: CDR1 MNHEY, CDR2 SVGEGT. The CDR3 spans 14 residues. CDR3 protein: CASSYSTGVTEAFF. As DNA, the CDR3 is TGTGCCAGCAGTTACTCGACAGGGGTCACTGAAGCTTTCTTT.

V and J are TRBV6-2 or TRBV6-3 and TRBJ2-3; 10 bases fit TRBD2. The V segment lost 2 bases and the J segment 10 bases; nucleotides outside the gene matches: 9. This CDR3 comprises 15 residues. The germline V gene has CDR1 MNHEY and CDR2 SVGEGT. CDR3 region: CASSYGTSAIPAQYF. In DNA form, the CDR3 reads TGTGCCAGCAGTTACGGGACTAGCGCGATCCCGGCGCAGTATTTT.

The J gene is TRBJ1-2, the V gene TRBV28; 7 nucleotides agree with TRBD1. The V segment lost 8 bases and the J segment 4 bases; nucleotides outside the gene matches: 4. Germline assignment: CDR1 MDHEN and CDR2 SYDVKM. The CDR3 length is 12 residues. The CDR3 sequence is CASQQGIYGYTF. The DNA for the CDR3 is TGTGCCAGCCAACAGGGGATCTATGGCTACACCTTC.

The chain uses TRBV15 and TRBJ1-5; possibly TRBD1 for D (5 bases). Germline V gene lookup returns CDR1 LNHNV and CDR2 YYDKDF (reference sequence). The ends were cut back, 0 bases at V and 5 bases at J, with 8 bases in the middle. The CDR3 runs 14 residues. In DNA, the CDR3 is TGTGCCACCAGCAGAGATGCCAGGGATCAGCCCCAGCATTTT. It specifies CATSRDARDQPQHF.

This clone was detected a few times. The rearrangement links TRBV29-1 to TRBJ2-5; TRBD1 might be the D (7 bases). Per germline, CDR1 SQVTM and CDR2 ANQGSEA. The CDR3 loop spans 15 amino acids. Trimming cost V 2 bases and J 4 bases, with 17 bases left between them. CDR3 bases: TGCAGCGTTGAAAAGGGGGGACAGAGGGGAGAGACCCAGTACTTC. This encodes CSVEKGGQRGETQYF.